The 4 T cell receptor beta chains in this list originate from one sample, sequenced in a study of cytomegalovirus exposure and HLA in healthy donors. This PCR relied on a set of 60 Vbeta primers and 13 Jbeta primers. Measured with immunoSEQ multiplex PCR; TCRdb has only the in-frame clones, and not every one. This specimen shows roughly 100,000 clones; the ten leading clones hold 3% to 3.5%. Sequencing was performed on PBMCs. These receptors all stem from a middle-aged man in good health and CMV-seronegative.

This chain connects TRBV27 to TRBJ2-5; tentatively, D is TRBD2 (6 bases). This CDR3 has 16 amino acids. Deletions cut 5 bases from V and 7 bases from J, with 23 bases between. Germline lookup yields CDR1 MNHEY and CDR2 SMNVEV (reference sequence). The CDR3 DNA follows: TGTGCCAGCAGTGTAACCGCGGGGCAGACCCCCGGGACCCAGTACTTC. Translation gives CASSVTAGQTPGTQYF.

The chain links TRBV5-4 to TRBJ2-7; 8 nucleotides match TRBD1. Trimming cost V 2 bases and J 2 bases; bases outside gene matches: 6. The CDR3 length is 15 residues. Germline V CDR1 and CDR2: SGHNT, YYREEE (reference sequence). The DNA of the CDR3 is TGTGCCAGCAGCTTTGGACAGGGTGTAACCTACGAGCAGTACTTC. This sequence encodes CASSFGQGVTYEQYF.

The rearrangement links TRBV5-1 to TRBJ2-4, with a weak D call TRBD1 (6 bases). Trimming removed 4 bases at V and 4 bases at J, with 12 bases between. Germline V CDR1 and CDR2: SGHRS, YFSETQ. The CDR3 has 14 residues. CDR3 loop: CASSTGTPKNIQYF. CDR3 DNA: TGCGCCAGCAGCACGGGGACACCGAAAAACATTCAGTACTTC.

The V gene is TRBV28, the J gene TRBJ2-4; a weak D match, TRBD1 (5 bases). Germline assignment: CDR1 MDHEN and CDR2 SYDVKM. V gave up 3 bases and J gave up 0 bases, with 18 bases separating them. This CDR3 has 18 amino acids. The CDR3 reads CASSLAGLASSAKNIQYF. CDR3 DNA sequence: TGTGCCAGCAGTTTGGCAGGGTTGGCATCCTCAGCCAAAAACATTCAGTACTTC.